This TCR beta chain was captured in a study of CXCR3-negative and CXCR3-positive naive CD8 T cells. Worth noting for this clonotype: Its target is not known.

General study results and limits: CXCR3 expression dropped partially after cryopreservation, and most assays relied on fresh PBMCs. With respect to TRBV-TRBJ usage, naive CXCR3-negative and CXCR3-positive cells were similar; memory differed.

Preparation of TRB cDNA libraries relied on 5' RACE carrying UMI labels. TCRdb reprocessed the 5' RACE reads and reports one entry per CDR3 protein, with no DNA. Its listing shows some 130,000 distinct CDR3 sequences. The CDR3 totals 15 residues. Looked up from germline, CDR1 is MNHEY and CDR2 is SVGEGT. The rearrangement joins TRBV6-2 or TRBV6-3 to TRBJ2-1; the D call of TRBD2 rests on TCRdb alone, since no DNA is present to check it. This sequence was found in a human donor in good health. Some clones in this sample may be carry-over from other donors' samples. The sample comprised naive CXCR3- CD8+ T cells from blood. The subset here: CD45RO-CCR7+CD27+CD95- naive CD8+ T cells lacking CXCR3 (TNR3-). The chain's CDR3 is CASSLPGLATDEQFF.